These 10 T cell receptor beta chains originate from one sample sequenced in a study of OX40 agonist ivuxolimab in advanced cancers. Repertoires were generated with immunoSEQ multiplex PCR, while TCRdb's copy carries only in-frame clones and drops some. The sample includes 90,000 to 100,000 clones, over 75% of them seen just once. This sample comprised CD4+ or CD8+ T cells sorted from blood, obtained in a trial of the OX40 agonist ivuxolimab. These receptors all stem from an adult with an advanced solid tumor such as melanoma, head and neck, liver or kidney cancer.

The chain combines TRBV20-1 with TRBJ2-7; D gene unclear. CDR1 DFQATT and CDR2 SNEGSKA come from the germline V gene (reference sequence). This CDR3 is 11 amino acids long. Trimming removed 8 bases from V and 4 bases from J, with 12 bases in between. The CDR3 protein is CSPRMGYEQYF. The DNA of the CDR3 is TGCAGTCCTCGCATGGGATACGAGCAGTACTTC.

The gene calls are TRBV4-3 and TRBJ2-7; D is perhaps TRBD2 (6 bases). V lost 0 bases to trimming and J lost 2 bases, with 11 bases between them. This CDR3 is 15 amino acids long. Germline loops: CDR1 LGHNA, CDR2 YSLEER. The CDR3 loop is CASSQDVGSAYEQYF. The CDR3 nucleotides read TGCGCCAGCAGCCAAGATGTCGGGAGCGCCTACGAGCAGTACTTC.

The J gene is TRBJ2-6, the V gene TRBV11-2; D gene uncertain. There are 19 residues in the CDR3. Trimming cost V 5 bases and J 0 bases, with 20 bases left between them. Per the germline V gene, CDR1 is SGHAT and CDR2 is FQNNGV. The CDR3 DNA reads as TGTGCCAGCAGCCCCCCCTCCCCTGGCAGCTTCTCTGGGGCCAACGTCCTGACTTTC. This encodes CASSPPSPGSFSGANVLTF.

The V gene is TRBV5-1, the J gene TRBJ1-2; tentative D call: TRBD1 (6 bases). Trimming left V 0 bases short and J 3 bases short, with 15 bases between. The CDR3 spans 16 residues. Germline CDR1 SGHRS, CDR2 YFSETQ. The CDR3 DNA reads TGCGCCAGCAGCTTGGTGGGGGCAGGGATAGACTATGGCTACACCTTC. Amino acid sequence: CASSLVGAGIDYGYTF.

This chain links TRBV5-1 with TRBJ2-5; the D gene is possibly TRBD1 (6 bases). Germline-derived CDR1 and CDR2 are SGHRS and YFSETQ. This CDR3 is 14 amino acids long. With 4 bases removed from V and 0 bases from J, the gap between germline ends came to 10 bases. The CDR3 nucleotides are TGCGCCAGCAGCACAGGGACAAACCAAGAGACCCAGTACTTC. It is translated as CASSTGTNQETQYF.

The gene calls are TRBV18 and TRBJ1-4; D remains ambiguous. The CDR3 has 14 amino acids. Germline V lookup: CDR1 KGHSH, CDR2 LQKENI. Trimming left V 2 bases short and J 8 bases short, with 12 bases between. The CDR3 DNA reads TGTGCCAGCTCACCAGGCAATCTTTGGGAAAAACTGTTTTTT. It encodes CASSPGNLWEKLFF.

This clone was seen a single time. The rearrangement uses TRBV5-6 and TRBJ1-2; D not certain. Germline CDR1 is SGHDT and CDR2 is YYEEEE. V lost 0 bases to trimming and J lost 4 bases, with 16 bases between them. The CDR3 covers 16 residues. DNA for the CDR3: TGTGCCAGCAGCTTGGATCGCGGAGGACTTTTCTATGGCTACACCTTC. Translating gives CASSLDRGGLFYGYTF.

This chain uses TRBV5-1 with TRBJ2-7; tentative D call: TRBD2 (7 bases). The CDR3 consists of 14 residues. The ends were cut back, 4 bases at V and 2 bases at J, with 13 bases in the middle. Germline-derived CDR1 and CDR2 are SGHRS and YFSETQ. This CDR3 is CASSHRGAAYEQYF. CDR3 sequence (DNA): TGCGCCAGCAGCCATCGGGGGGCGGCCTACGAGCAGTACTTC.

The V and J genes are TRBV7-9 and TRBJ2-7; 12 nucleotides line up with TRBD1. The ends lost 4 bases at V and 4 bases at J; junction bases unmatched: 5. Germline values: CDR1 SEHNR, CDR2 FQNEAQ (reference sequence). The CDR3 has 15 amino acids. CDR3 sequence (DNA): TGTGCCAGCAGCTCAGGGGGACAGGGGGCATACGAGCAGTACTTC. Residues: CASSSGGQGAYEQYF.

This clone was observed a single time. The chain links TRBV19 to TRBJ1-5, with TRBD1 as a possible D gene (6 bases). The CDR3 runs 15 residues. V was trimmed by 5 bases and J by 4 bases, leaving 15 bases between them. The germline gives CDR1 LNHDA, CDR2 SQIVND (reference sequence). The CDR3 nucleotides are TGTGCCAGTAGTGTGGCCCGGGGGCCTAATCAGCCCCAGCATTTT. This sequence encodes CASSVARGPNQPQHF.